The 4 T cell receptor beta chains below come from one sample, sequenced in a study of blood T cells in healthy people across ages. PCR was performed a second time for roughly 7 to 11 cycles using a sample-barcoded 5' primer and a J-beta primer mix. TCRdb re-called the 5' RACE reads through MiXCR, storing one row per CDR3 protein. This sample has 600,000 to 1,000,000 distinct CDR3 sequences, with 58% found just once. The sequenced sample consisted of blood. Source of these receptors: a man aged 30 to 39 in good health.

In nucleotides, the CDR3 is TGTGCCAGCAGCAAAGCTGGGGGCGTCTACGAGCAGTACTTC. Translated, it gives CASSKAGGVYEQYF. J is TRBJ2-7 and V is TRBV21-1; the D call TRBD1 from the table was never checked on the DNA. TRBV21-1 is a pseudogene segment. The CDR3 covers 14 residues.

The chain uses TRBV6-2 or TRBV6-3 and TRBJ2-1; D ambiguous. This CDR3 region has 12 residues. V lost 2 bases to trimming and J lost 6 bases, with 5 bases between them. Germline V gene lookup returns CDR1 MNHEY and CDR2 SVGEGT. The chain's CDR3 is CASSYGFNEQFF. The CDR3 DNA follows: TGTGCCAGCAGTTACGGGTTCAATGAGCAGTTCTTC.

The chain uses TRBV4-1 and TRBJ2-7; TRBD2 is a possible D gene (6 bases). Trimming removed 0 bases from V and 4 bases from J, with 16 bases in between. This CDR3 region has 16 residues. The germline gives CDR1 MGHRA, CDR2 YSYEKL. The DNA for the CDR3 is TGCGCCAGCAGCCAAGATTCCTTCGGGGGTAAATACGAGCAGTACTTC. This translates into CASSQDSFGGKYEQYF.

This clonotype came up a few times. V and J are TRBV20-1 and TRBJ1-5; D might be TRBD1 (5 bases). Germline loops: CDR1 DFQATT, CDR2 SNEGSKA (reference sequence). The CDR3 is 15 residues long. V was pared by 3 bases and J by 3 bases, with 15 bases between. The CDR3 spells CSASYGSGLNQPQHF. The CDR3 DNA reads as TGCAGTGCTAGTTATGGATCGGGACTCAATCAGCCCCAGCATTTT.